The 25 T cell receptor beta chains below all came from one sample that was sequenced in a study of cytomegalovirus exposure and HLA in healthy donors (dated by TCRdb to the late 2010s). The protocol used for the library was the immunoSEQ multiplex PCR assay. A mixture of 60 forward primers for TCR Vbeta segments and 13 reverse primers for TCR Jbeta segments was used in the multiplex PCR. In TCRdb, the immuneACCESS table is reduced to in-frame sequences with V and J assigned. These tables do not hold every clone; where another copy was compared, an unresolved V gene accounts for under half, and the others remain unexplained. Within this sample are under 200,000 clones, with roughly 70% of them counted one time only. The ten largest clones take up 2.5% to 3% of the sample. Sequences were obtained from PBMCs. All receptors derive from a woman in her fifties or sixties in good health and CMV-seropositive.

This clone has more than one count but fewer than ten. The chain couples TRBV10-3 to TRBJ1-1; 7 nucleotides match TRBD1. This CDR3 is 13 amino acids long. V was clipped by 6 bases and J by 0 bases; unmatched bases: 1. The germline gives CDR1 ENHRY, CDR2 SYGVKD. The DNA of the CDR3 is TGTGCCATCAGACAGGGGATGAACACTGAAGCTTTCTTT. This gives the protein CAIRQGMNTEAFF.

The chain has TRBV25-1 and TRBJ2-1; 8 positions agree with TRBD2. Germline V lookup: CDR1 MGHDK, CDR2 SYGVNS. There are 16 residues in the CDR3. V gave up 2 bases and J gave up 3 bases; unmatched junction bases: 6. For the CDR3, the DNA is TGTGCCAGCAGTGAACCCCGGGGGGGCGGCTACAATGAGCAGTTCTTC. It specifies CASSEPRGGGYNEQFF.

This chain connects TRBV11-2 to TRBJ2-1; no clear D. The CDR3 contains 11 residues. From germline, CDR1 is SGHAT and CDR2 FQNNGV. The germline V and J ends were trimmed by 3 bases and 7 bases, with 4 bases remaining between them. The CDR3 DNA is TGTGCCAGCAGCTTCTTGAATGAGCAGTTCTTC. It specifies CASSFLNEQFF.

V usage is TRBV5-1 and J usage is TRBJ1-3; D gene unclear. The germline V gene encodes CDR1 SGHRS and CDR2 YFSETQ. V lost 4 bases, J lost 4 bases, and 15 bases lay in between. The CDR3 is made up of 15 amino acids. The CDR3 loop reads CASSIGGLRGNTIYF. The CDR3 DNA reads TGCGCCAGCAGCATAGGAGGATTGAGGGGAAACACCATATATTTT.

This rearrangement joins TRBV15 to TRBJ2-3; D gene uncertain. The V gene lost 8 bases and the J gene lost 7 bases, with 16 bases spanning the gap. The CDR3 has 13 residues. From germline, CDR1 is LNHNV and CDR2 YYDKDF (reference sequence). The CDR3 DNA follows: TGTGCCACCGGTCCAATAGCTTTGAATACGCAGTATTTT. Protein sequence: CATGPIALNTQYF.

The chain combines TRBV5-1 with TRBJ2-2; a possible D gene is TRBD2 (5 bases). Germline values: CDR1 SGHRS, CDR2 YFSETQ. CDR3 size: 15 residues. Deletions cut 0 bases from V and 6 bases from J, with 12 bases between. The CDR3, as DNA: TGCGCCAGCAGCTTGGGTCCCCCGAGGGCCGGGGAGCTGTTTTTT. Translating gives CASSLGPPRAGELFF.

The rearrangement joins TRBV5-8 to TRBJ2-1, with D possibly matching TRBD2 (6 bases). CDR3 length: 14 amino acids. Trimming took off 7 bases at V and 4 bases at J, with 15 bases between the two ends. The V gene's germline CDR1 is SGHTS and CDR2 YDEGEE. In DNA form, the CDR3 reads TGTGCCAGCGGGACTTTTAGGGGATACAATGAGCAGTTCTTC. Translation: CASGTFRGYNEQFF.

The rearrangement links TRBV27 to TRBJ2-7, with 14 bases fitting TRBD2. The germline CDR1 and CDR2 sequences are MNHEY and SMNVEV (reference sequence). J lost 3 bases, V lost 6 bases, and 16 bases had no gene match. CDR3 size: 19 residues. CDR3 coding DNA: TGTGCCAGCAGGGTCCCGGGACTAGCGGGGGAAGGTCCCCTCTACGAGCAGTACTTC. Its protein is CASRVPGLAGEGPLYEQYF.

The chain couples TRBV4-1 to TRBJ2-7; the D gene is possibly TRBD1 (5 bases). V was shortened by 0 bases and J by 0 bases, with 9 bases between the two germline ends. Germline CDR1 MGHRA, CDR2 YSYEKL. The CDR3 has 15 amino acids. For the CDR3, the DNA is TGCGCCAGCAGCCAAGATCGGACAATCTCCTACGAGCAGTACTTC. Its protein is CASSQDRTISYEQYF.

The V call is TRBV19, the J call TRBJ2-1, with TRBD1 as a possible D gene (5 bases). CDR1 is LNHDA, CDR2 SQIVND, per germline (reference sequence). With 9 bases removed from V and 8 bases from J, the gap between germline ends came to 14 bases. The CDR3 is 12 amino acids. CDR3 nucleotides: TGTGCCAGCGCTCTCAGGGTGCATGAGCAGTTCTTC. It encodes CASALRVHEQFF.

The chain is built from TRBV9 and TRBJ1-2, with 7 bases identical to TRBD1. This CDR3 has 15 residues. Trimming cost V 1 base and J 4 bases; bases outside gene matches: 7. Germline CDR1 SGDLS, CDR2 YYNGEE. Here the CDR3 DNA reads TGTGCCAGCAGCGTATTTTGGGGACAGAGCTATGGCTACACCTTC. This translates into CASSVFWGQSYGYTF.

The chain combines TRBV10-3 with TRBJ1-5; the D gene is possibly TRBD1 (6 bases). Trimming took 5 bases from V and 7 from J, leaving 12 bases between them. The CDR3 spans 13 residues. Germline V lookup: CDR1 ENHRY, CDR2 SYGVKD. CDR3 loop: CAISLNREQPQHF. DNA of the CDR3: TGTGCCATCAGTCTCAACAGGGAGCAGCCCCAGCATTTT.

V is TRBV6-1 and J is TRBJ2-7, with 11 bases that match TRBD2. CDR3 length: 15 amino acids. Germline CDR1 is MNHNS and CDR2 is SASEGT. V shed 7 bases and J 9 bases; nucleotides not matched to a gene: 14. CDR3 nucleotides: TGTGCCAGCAATCCTCCGGGACTAGCGGTGTTTGGGCAGTACTTC. Its protein is CASNPPGLAVFGQYF.

V is TRBV6-5 and J is TRBJ1-6, with D unresolved. Trimming removed 2 bases at V and 3 bases at J, with 8 bases between. The CDR3 is made up of 15 amino acids. Germline loops: CDR1 MNHEY, CDR2 SVGAGI. Here the CDR3 reads CASSYVEGYNSPLHF. CDR3 DNA: TGTGCCAGCAGTTACGTAGAGGGCTATAATTCACCCCTCCACTTT.

V gene TRBV7-9 combines with J gene TRBJ1-4; 7 bases are a match to TRBD1. The CDR3 extends over 13 amino acids. Unmatched junction bases numbered 5, after V lost 1 base and J lost 12 bases. Germline V CDR1 and CDR2: SEHNR, FQNEAQ (reference sequence). The chain's CDR3 is CASSLEGTGELFF. The CDR3 DNA reads TGTGCCAGCAGCTTAGAGGGAACAGGGGAACTGTTTTTT.

The chain couples TRBV5-1 to TRBJ2-1; tentative D call: TRBD1 (5 bases). The CDR3 is 14 residues long. V lost 1 base to trimming and J lost 8 bases, with 13 bases between them. Looked up from germline, CDR1 is SGHRS and CDR2 is YFSETQ. The chain's CDR3 is CASSLMTDNDEQFF. The CDR3 coding sequence is TGCGCCAGCAGCTTGATGACAGATAATGATGAGCAGTTCTTC. The variable domain in full, completed from reference TRBV5-1 and TRBJ2-1, reads KAGVTQTPRYLIKTRGQQVTLSCSPISGHRSVSWYQQTPGQGLQFLFEYFSETQRNKGNFPGRFSGRQFSNSRSEMNVSTLELGDSALYLCASSLMTDNDEQFFGPGTRLTVL.

On this clone itself: The same CDR3 is also encoded by other DNA sequences in this sample. The chain couples TRBV7-2 to TRBJ1-2; D remains unclear. From germline, CDR1 is SGHTA and CDR2 FQGNSA. V lost 5 bases to trimming and J lost 0 bases, with 10 bases between them. CDR3 length: 14 residues. DNA of the CDR3: TGTGCCAGCAGCCCGTCTCTAGCTAACTATGGCTACACCTTC. As protein: CASSPSLANYGYTF. Looking up the rest from reference TRBV7-2 and TRBJ1-2 gives the full variable domain: GAGVSQSPSNKVTEKGKDVELRCDPISGHTALYWYRQSLGQGLEFLIYFQGNSAPDKSGLPSDRFSAERTGGSVSTLTIQRTQQEDSAVYLCASSPSLANYGYTFGSGTRLTVV.

The chain combines TRBV7-8 with TRBJ1-6; 11 bases match TRBD1. CDR1 is SGHVS, CDR2 FQNEAQ, per germline. The CDR3 is 17 amino acids. Trimming cost V 5 bases and J 9 bases; bases outside gene matches: 12. The CDR3: CASSPSTQGQGGSPLHF. The CDR3 DNA reads as TGTGCCAGCAGCCCCAGCACCCAGGGACAGGGGGGTTCACCCCTCCACTTT.

The chain couples TRBV25-1 to TRBJ1-2, with D perhaps TRBD1 (5 bases). The CDR3 loop spans 12 amino acids. CDR1 is MGHDK and CDR2 is SYGVNS in the germline V gene. V gave up 3 bases and J gave up 6 bases, with 8 bases separating them. CDR3 DNA: TGTGCCAGCAGTGATTCGGGGGATGGCTACACCTTC. This sequence encodes CASSDSGDGYTF.

This sequence joins TRBV7-3 and TRBJ2-3; tentatively, D is TRBD1 (6 bases). CDR1 and CDR2 (germline): SGHTA, FQGTGA. The V end lost 1 base, the J end lost 2 bases, and 10 bases lay between the germline ends. The length of the CDR3 is 15 residues. CDR3 sequence reads: CASSLIGGPTDTQYF. CDR3 nucleotide sequence: TGTGCCAGCAGCTTAATTGGGGGCCCCACAGATACGCAGTATTTT. The full variable domain, with the rest looked up from reference TRBV7-3 and TRBJ2-3, is GAGVSQTPSNKVTEKGKYVELRCDPISGHTALYWYRQSLGQGPEFLIYFQGTGAADDSGLPNDRFFAVRPEGSVSTLKIQRTERGDSAVYLCASSLIGGPTDTQYFGPGTRLTVL.

V is TRBV5-1 and J is TRBJ2-2, with no clear D. Trimming took off 0 bases at V and 0 bases at J, with 6 bases between the two ends. Germline V gene lookup returns CDR1 SGHRS and CDR2 YFSETQ. The CDR3 is 15 residues long. The CDR3 sequence is CASSLESPNTGELFF. CDR3 in DNA: TGCGCCAGCAGCTTGGAGAGTCCGAACACCGGGGAGCTGTTTTTT.

The J gene is TRBJ2-1, the V gene TRBV6-6; D may be TRBD1 (6 bases). Germline CDR1 MNHNY, CDR2 SVGAGI (reference sequence). The V and J ends lost 6 bases and 5 bases respectively, with 11 bases between them. The CDR3 loop spans 13 amino acids. CDR3 in amino acids: CASSRDTNNEQFF. The CDR3 DNA follows: TGTGCCAGCAGCCGGGACACAAACAATGAGCAGTTCTTC.

The rearrangement uses TRBV15 and TRBJ1-5; perhaps TRBD1 as D (5 bases). Germline V gene lookup returns CDR1 LNHNV and CDR2 YYDKDF (reference sequence). V shed 1 base and J shed 2 bases, with 15 bases lying between them. The CDR3 loop spans 17 amino acids. The CDR3 bases are TGTGCCACCAGCAGAGTCATGGGGCAGTTCGGCAATCAGCCCCAGCATTTT. Translation: CATSRVMGQFGNQPQHF.

This clone was counted between two and nine times. This chain uses TRBV5-4 with TRBJ2-5, with 11 bases that match TRBD1. Germline V lookup: CDR1 SGHNT, CDR2 YYREEE (reference sequence). Trimming cost V 3 bases and J 1 base; bases outside gene matches: 5. This CDR3 has 16 amino acids. The DNA of the CDR3 is TGTGCCAGCAGCTGGACCGGGACAGGGGGCCAAGAGACCCAGTACTTC. This encodes CASSWTGTGGQETQYF.

The V call is TRBV6-6, the J call TRBJ1-2; possibly TRBD1 for D (5 bases). This CDR3 is 13 amino acids long. CDR1 and CDR2 (germline): MNHNY, SVGAGI (reference sequence). V was cut by 7 bases and J by 3 bases, with 12 bases left in between. The DNA of the CDR3 is TGTGCCAGCAAACAGCAGGGCGACTATGGCTACACCTTC. The encoded protein is CASKQQGDYGYTF.